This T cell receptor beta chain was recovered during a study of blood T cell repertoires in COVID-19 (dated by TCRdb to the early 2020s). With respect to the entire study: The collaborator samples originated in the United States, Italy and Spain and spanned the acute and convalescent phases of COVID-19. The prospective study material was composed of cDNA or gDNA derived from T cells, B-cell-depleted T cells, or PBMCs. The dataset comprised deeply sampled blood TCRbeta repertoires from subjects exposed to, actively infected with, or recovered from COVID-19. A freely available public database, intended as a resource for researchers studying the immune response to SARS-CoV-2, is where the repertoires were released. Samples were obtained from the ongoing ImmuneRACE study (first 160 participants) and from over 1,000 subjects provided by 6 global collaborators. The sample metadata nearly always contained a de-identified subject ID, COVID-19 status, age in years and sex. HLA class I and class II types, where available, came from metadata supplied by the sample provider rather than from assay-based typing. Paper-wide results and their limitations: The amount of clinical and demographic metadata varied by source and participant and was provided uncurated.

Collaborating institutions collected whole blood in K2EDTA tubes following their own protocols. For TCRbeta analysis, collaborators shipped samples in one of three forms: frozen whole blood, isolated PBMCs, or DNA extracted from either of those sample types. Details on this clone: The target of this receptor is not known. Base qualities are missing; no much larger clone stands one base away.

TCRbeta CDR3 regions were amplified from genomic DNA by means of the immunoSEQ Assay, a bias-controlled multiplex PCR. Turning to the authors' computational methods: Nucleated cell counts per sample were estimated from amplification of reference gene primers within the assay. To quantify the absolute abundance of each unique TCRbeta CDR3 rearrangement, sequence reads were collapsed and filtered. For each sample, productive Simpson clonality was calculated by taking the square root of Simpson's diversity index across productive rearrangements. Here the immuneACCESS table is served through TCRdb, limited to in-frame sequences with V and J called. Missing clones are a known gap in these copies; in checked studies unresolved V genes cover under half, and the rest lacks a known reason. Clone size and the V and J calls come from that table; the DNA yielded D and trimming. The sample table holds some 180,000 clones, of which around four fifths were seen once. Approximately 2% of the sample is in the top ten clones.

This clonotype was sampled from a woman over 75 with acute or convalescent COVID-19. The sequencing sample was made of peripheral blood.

Read as DNA, the sequence is TGTGCCAGCAGCGTAACGGGCAATCAGCCCCAGCATTTT. This translates into CASSVTGNQPQHF. This chain is built from TRBV27 and TRBJ1-5; the D gene is not confidently resolved. Including cysteine and phenylalanine, the CDR3 has 13 amino acids. The kept DNA is CDR3 alone, 39 bases in frame from the first base. The junction carries 8 bases between V and J, which are trimmed by 6 bases and 2 bases respectively. The germline V gene (reference sequence) yields MNHEY for CDR1 and SMNVEV for CDR2.